This entry concerns a single T cell receptor (beta chain). Its target antigen remains unknown. No quality values exist for individual bases; no much larger clone is one base distant. Genomic DNA was extracted from sorted cells for sequencing of the TCRbeta CDR3 region. The immunoSEQ Assay was used to sequence the TCRbeta CDR3 regions. The immuneACCESS repertoire file appears here via TCRdb, limited to in-frame rearrangements. These files lack a portion of the clones; in checked studies, under half of the deficit traces to unresolved V genes, and the cause of the others is not known. Counted in this sample were 52,000 or so clones; roughly 92% of them appeared once. The ten most abundant clones make up around 19% of the sample. This sample stems from a study of OX40 agonist ivuxolimab in advanced cancers. About the investigation overall: The costimulatory receptor OX40 (CD134) was targeted by ivuxolimab, a fully human IgG2 agonistic monoclonal antibody. Intravenous ivuxolimab was administered to patients every 2 weeks at six dose levels: 0.01, 0.1, 0.3, 1.5, 3 and 10 mg/kg. The paper reports the monotherapy dose-escalation portion (N of about 47 patients) of the phase I ivuxolimab trial. The dose-escalation cohort was about 86% male with a mean age of about 60 years, ranging from roughly 20 to 80. Partial responses were achieved by three dose-escalation patients, of whom one had hepatocellular carcinoma and two had cutaneous melanoma. Patients were allowed to have had prior anti-PD-1, anti-PD-L1 or anti-CTLA-4 therapy, and approximately 40% of the dose-escalation patients had been treated with checkpoint inhibitors. Among the approximately 54 dose-escalation patients, around 19 had hepatocellular carcinoma, roughly 15 melanoma, 9 renal cell carcinoma and 9 head and neck cancer. Peripheral TCRbeta sequencing was intended to test whether TCR sequence diversity was altered and clonal T-cell expansion was caused by ivuxolimab. What the authors observed across the whole study: Low levels of normalized T-cell clonal expansion were also seen in some nonresponding patients. In partial responders in the 0.1-3.0 mg/kg groups, normalized peripheral clonal expansion was found to be among the lowest, especially among CD8+ T cells. On average, CD8+ T cells showed more expanded clones than CD4+ T cells after ivuxolimab. The antigen specificity of the peripheral T cells that underwent clonal expansion was not determined. At doses from 0.1 to 3.0 mg/kg, clonal expansion was seen in both CD4+ and CD8+ blood T cells between baseline and week 6.

Patients with a history of autoimmune disease or receiving systemic immunosuppression were excluded from the trial. Peripheral blood for TCR sequencing was drawn from every dose cohort at baseline, at cycle 4 day 1 and at cycle 7 day 1. The samples were drawn from a first-in-human, open-label, multicenter phase I dose-escalation trial of ivuxolimab. Adults with locally advanced or metastatic melanoma, renal cell, hepatocellular, or head and neck squamous cell carcinoma were enrolled in the trial. Before TCR sequencing, CD4+ T cells and CD8+ T cells were sorted from peripheral blood as separate populations. The germline V gene encodes CDR1 MNHEY and CDR2 SVGAGI. The CDR3 goes from the cysteine to the phenylalanine over 14 residues. Just CDR3 DNA is preserved here, 42 bases in frame from base 1. Trimming removed 4 bases from V and 7 bases from J; the gene matches leave 8 bases unexplained.

The rearranged chain carries TRBV6-5 and TRBJ2-7, and TRBD2 aligns with 9 junction nucleotides. This TCR derives from an adult with an advanced solid tumor such as melanoma, head and neck, liver or kidney cancer. The sequences come from CD4+ or CD8+ T cells sorted from blood, collected in a trial of the OX40 agonist ivuxolimab. The encoded CDR3 is CASSSIAGALEQYF. The DNA is as follows: TGTGCCAGCAGTTCAATAGCGGGGGCCTTGGAGCAGTACTTC.